This TCR beta chain was obtained from a study of T cells in tuberculosis. Germline trimming cut 6 bases from V and 0 bases from J; bases unmatched to any gene: 9. Germline V gene lookup returns CDR1 LNHDA and CDR2 SQIVND (reference sequence). The CDR3 consists of 17 residues. This clone was counted between two and nine times. Time point specified: new active TB diagnosis, blood taken before or within 7 days of starting treatment. The table came from immunoSEQ multiplex PCR; TCRdb's copy has only in-frame clones and leaves some out. In the table there are tens of thousands of clones, over 90% of which are singletons.

V usage is TRBV19 and J usage is TRBJ2-3; 10 nucleotides match TRBD2. This sample comprised PBMCs, obtained at tuberculosis diagnosis. The clonotype was recovered from an adult with tuberculosis. CDR3 sequence: CASRRGPGLASTDTQYF. As DNA, the CDR3 is TGTGCCAGTAGGCGGGGCCCGGGACTAGCGAGCACAGATACGCAGTATTTT.